These 17 T cell receptor beta chains share one sample of origin, sequenced in a study of blood T cell repertoires in COVID-19. Clones were sequenced by immunoSEQ multiplex PCR, and TCRdb holds only the in-frame ones, with some missing. The sample lists under 35,000 clones, 88% seen once, with roughly 7.7% in the top ten. The specimen was peripheral blood. The source of these receptors is a woman in her forties or fifties with active COVID-19.

V gene TRBV24-1 combines with J gene TRBJ2-7; D is unresolved. Trimming shortened V by 5 bases and J by 6 bases, and 13 bases separated the two germline ends. Germline V gene data show CDR1 as KGHDR and CDR2 as SFDVKD. The CDR3 extends over 13 amino acids. The CDR3 is CATSALSSGEQYF. In DNA, the CDR3 is TGTGCCACCAGTGCCTTATCATCCGGCGAGCAGTACTTC.

This clone was seen only a few times. The V gene is TRBV29-1, the J gene TRBJ2-7; 8 bases line up with TRBD2. Trimming took 2 bases from V and 3 from J; bases not matched to a gene: 3. CDR1 and CDR2 from the germline V gene are SQVTM and ANQGSEA. The CDR3 has 13 residues. The CDR3 is CSVELGRGYEQYF. In DNA form, the CDR3 reads TGCAGCGTTGAACTCGGGAGGGGCTACGAGCAGTACTTC.

This chain's CDR3 is CASSLVQNPPGSLNTEAFF. The CDR3 DNA reads TGTGCCAGCAGCTTAGTACAAAACCCTCCTGGCTCCCTGAACACTGAAGCTTTCTTT. This chain joins TRBV7-9 and TRBJ1-1; no clear D gene. This CDR3 has 19 amino acids. V lost 1 base, J lost 0 bases, and 21 bases lay in between. CDR1 and CDR2 from the germline V gene are SEHNR and FQNEAQ (reference sequence).

The sample holds one count of this clone. This CDR3 reads CASSPWDTTMNTEAFF. The CDR3 DNA is TGCGCCAGCAGCCCCTGGGACACAACTATGAACACTGAAGCTTTCTTT. The V gene is TRBV4-1, the J gene TRBJ1-1; weak D call: TRBD1 (6 bases). Germline V gene data show CDR1 as MGHRA and CDR2 as YSYEKL. V lost 4 bases, J lost 0 bases, and 15 bases lay in between. The CDR3 covers 16 residues.

The V and J genes are TRBV3-1 (or the pseudogene TRBV3-2) and TRBJ1-1; tentative D call: TRBD1 (6 bases). Per the germline V gene, CDR1 is LGHDT and CDR2 is YNNKEL (reference sequence). V lost 1 base to trimming and J lost 3 bases, with 12 bases between them. The CDR3 runs to 15 residues. The CDR3, as DNA: TGTGCCAGCAGCCAAGTTGGGGGCGCGGACACTGAAGCTTTCTTT. The encoded protein is CASSQVGGADTEAFF.

This clone has just one count. J is TRBJ2-2 and V is TRBV5-5; D possibly corresponds to TRBD2 (6 bases). Germline V CDR1 and CDR2: SGHKS, YYEKEE (reference sequence). CDR3 length: 14 residues. The ends were cut back, 4 bases at V and 6 bases at J, with 13 bases in the middle. In DNA, the CDR3 is TGTGCCAGCAGCCCAAGGACTACTCCCGGGGAGCTGTTTTTT. Protein: CASSPRTTPGELFF.

For the CDR3, the DNA is TGCGCCAGCAGCTTGAGAGAATTCCCCACAGATACGCAGTATTTT. Translation gives CASSLREFPTDTQYF. This chain joins TRBV5-1 and TRBJ2-3; no clear D. Germline V gene lookup returns CDR1 SGHRS and CDR2 YFSETQ. Trimming removed 1 base from V and 2 bases from J, with 11 bases in between. This CDR3 comprises 15 residues.

The gene calls are TRBV5-4 and TRBJ2-1; 8 bases map to TRBD1. The CDR3 runs 15 residues. From germline, CDR1 is SGHNT and CDR2 YYREEE (reference sequence). J gave up 5 bases and V 0 bases, and 4 bases lay outside the gene matches. This chain's CDR3 is CASSLVQGGHNEQFF. The CDR3 nucleotides are TGTGCCAGCAGCTTGGTACAGGGGGGCCACAATGAGCAGTTCTTC.

DNA of the CDR3: TGTGCCAGTAGCCCGGGACTAGCGGAACAAGAGACCCAGTACTTC. It codes for CASSPGLAEQETQYF. This chain joins TRBV19 and TRBJ2-5; 11 bases match TRBD2. This CDR3 region has 15 residues. Trimming cost V 6 bases and J 2 bases; bases outside gene matches: 5. Germline-derived CDR1 and CDR2 are LNHDA and SQIVND (reference sequence).

This chain connects TRBV13 to TRBJ2-1, with 11 bases identical to TRBD2. Germline V gene data show CDR1 as PRHDT and CDR2 as FYEKMQ (reference sequence). Losses at the gene ends were 4 bases for V and 6 bases for J; bases not matched to a gene: 11. The CDR3 is made up of 17 amino acids. CDR3 bases: TGTGCCAGCAGCTGGGGACTAGCGGAAAAGGGTGGCAATGAGCAGTTCTTC. It yields the protein CASSWGLAEKGGNEQFF.

The CDR3 DNA is TGTGCCAGCAGAGTTTCCGGGACAGCCTCCTACGAGCAGTACTTC. Protein product: CASRVSGTASYEQYF. The rearrangement uses TRBV13 and TRBJ2-7; 7 bases match TRBD1. This CDR3 comprises 15 residues. V lost 6 bases and J lost 0; bases outside the gene matches: 8. In germline, CDR1 is PRHDT, CDR2 FYEKMQ (reference sequence). Full variable domain (rest looked up from reference TRBV13 and TRBJ2-7): AAGVIQSPRHLIKEKRETATLKCYPIPRHDTVYWYQQGPGQDPQFLISFYEKMQSDKGSIPDRFSAQQFSDYHSELNMSSLELGDSALYFCASRVSGTASYEQYFGPGTRLTVT.

The chain recombines TRBV4-1 with TRBJ2-2, with 10 bases fitting TRBD2. Germline trimming cut 4 bases from V and 2 bases from J; bases unmatched to any gene: 13. This CDR3 spans 19 amino acids. From germline, CDR1 is MGHRA and CDR2 YSYEKL. CDR3 residues: CASSPTLLAGRPNTGELFF. The CDR3 nucleotides are TGCGCCAGCAGCCCGACATTACTAGCGGGGAGGCCAAACACCGGGGAGCTGTTTTTT.

The chain combines TRBV6-5 with TRBJ2-5; TRBD2 might be the D (7 bases). Germline V gene sequence: CDR1 MNHEY, CDR2 SVGAGI. The germline V and J ends were trimmed by 8 bases and 2 bases, with 15 bases remaining between them. CDR3 length: 14 amino acids. CDR3 nucleotides: TGTGCCAGCGGGGAGGGGGTCGCTCAAGAGACCCAGTACTTC. Its translation: CASGEGVAQETQYF.

V usage is TRBV28 and J usage is TRBJ2-7, with 7 bases lining up with TRBD2. The ends lost 3 bases at V and 5 bases at J; junction bases unmatched: 7. The CDR3 length is 14 residues. Germline V gene lookup returns CDR1 MDHEN and CDR2 SYDVKM. CDR3 DNA: TGTGCCAGCAGTTTCAGGGAGGGCGGCCACGAGCAGTACTTC. It yields the protein CASSFREGGHEQYF.

The chain joins TRBV6-6 to TRBJ2-3, with TRBD2 identical over 8 bases. The V gene end was trimmed by 8 bases and the J gene end by 14 bases; junction bases not matched to a gene: 12. Germline CDR1 is MNHNY and CDR2 is SVGAGI (reference sequence). CDR3 length: 12 amino acids. The CDR3 is CASGDTGTRMYF. CDR3 DNA sequence: TGTGCCAGCGGCGATACCGGGACTAGAATGTATTTT.

V and J are TRBV3-1 (or the pseudogene TRBV3-2) and TRBJ2-7, with 7 bases fitting TRBD2. V trimming: 0 bases; J trimming: 4 bases; junction bases outside the gene matches: 6. The CDR3 has 15 amino acids. Germline CDR1 and CDR2: LGHDT and YNNKEL (reference sequence). The CDR3 protein is CASSQDPGLRYEQYF. DNA for the CDR3: TGTGCCAGCAGCCAAGACCCGGGACTAAGATACGAGCAGTACTTC.

This sequence joins TRBV5-1 and TRBJ2-3; tentatively, D is TRBD2 (5 bases). This CDR3 region has 13 residues. Germline V CDR1 and CDR2: SGHRS, YFSETQ. With 1 base removed from V and 3 bases from J, the gap between germline ends came to 6 bases. The CDR3 nucleotides are TGCGCCAGCAGCTTGCGCGGGACAGATACGCAGTATTTT. Translation: CASSLRGTDTQYF.